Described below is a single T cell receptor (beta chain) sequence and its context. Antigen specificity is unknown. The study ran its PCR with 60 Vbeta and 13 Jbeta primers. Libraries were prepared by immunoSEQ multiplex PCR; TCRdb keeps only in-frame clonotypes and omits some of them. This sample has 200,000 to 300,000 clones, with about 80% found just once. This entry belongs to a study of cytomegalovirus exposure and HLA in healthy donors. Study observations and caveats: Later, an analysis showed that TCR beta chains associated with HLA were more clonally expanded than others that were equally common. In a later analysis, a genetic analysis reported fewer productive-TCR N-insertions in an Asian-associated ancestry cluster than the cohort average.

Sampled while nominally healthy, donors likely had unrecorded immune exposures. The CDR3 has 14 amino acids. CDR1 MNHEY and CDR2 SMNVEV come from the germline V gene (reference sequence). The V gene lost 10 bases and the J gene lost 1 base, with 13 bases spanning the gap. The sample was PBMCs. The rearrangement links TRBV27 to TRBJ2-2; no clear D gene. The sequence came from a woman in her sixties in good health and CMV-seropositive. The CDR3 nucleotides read TGTGCCACCAAGTTCCCGGGGAACACCGGGGAGCTGTTTTTT. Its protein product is CATKFPGNTGELFF.